The clone carrying this T cell receptor beta chain was seen more than once but under ten times. This record comes from a study of blood T cell repertoires in COVID-19. Study as a whole: T cells, B-cell-depleted T cells, or PBMCs supplied cDNA or gDNA.

Data came from immunoSEQ multiplex PCR; TCRdb stores just in-frame clones and leaves some out. The data hold 160,000 or so clones, with about 85% observed a single time. Recovered status applied to Cohort 3 donors who had two consecutive negative PCRs. It also applied to those with clearance or with symptom resolution. The receptor comes from a woman aged 45-59 years who had recovered from COVID-19. The specimen sequenced was PBMCs or T cells enriched from blood (not recorded which).

CDR3 nucleotides: TGTGCCAGCAGTGAGAGATCGGACACTGAAGCTTTCTTT. The encoded protein is CASSERSDTEAFF. The V gene is TRBV9, the J gene TRBJ1-1; the D is unclear. This CDR3 is 13 amino acids long. The V and J ends lost 5 bases and 3 bases respectively, with 11 bases between them. Germline-derived CDR1 and CDR2 are SGDLS and YYNGEE. The whole variable domain, filled in from reference TRBV9 and TRBJ1-1, reads DSGVTQTPKHLITATGQRVTLRCSPRSGDLSVYWYQQSLDQGLQFLIQYYNGEERAKGNILERFSAQQFPDLHSELNLSSLELGDSALYFCASSERSDTEAFFGQGTRLTVV.